A selection of T cell receptor beta chains follows, all from one sample in a study of chemoradiotherapy in HPV16-positive cancers. Generated by immunoSEQ multiplex PCR, the TCRdb table keeps only in-frame clones and is missing some. The data contain approximately 900 clones, 88% of them singletons. Sequences were derived from tumor tissue, sampled from a patient who underwent chemoradiotherapy. The receptor set was obtained from a human donor with HPV-associated anogenital cancer. Each CDR3 is given with its conserved first and last residue. Each record gives: CDR3 protein, CDR3 DNA, J gene, clone size, D gene, V gene. D genes are given only for firm matches. A clone size is listed for some rows: how often the clone was seen (once, few, many), or a class if it is expanded.

CASSARQPSGNTIYF | TGTGCCAGCAGCGCTCGACAGCCTTCTGGAAACACCATATATTTT | TRBJ1-3 | - | - | TRBV21-1
CASSFGQNNQPQHF | TGTGCCAGCAGCTTCGGACAGAACAATCAGCCCCAGCATTTT | TRBJ1-5 | - | - | TRBV7-9
CASSGQGRTEAFF | TGTGCCAGCAGCGGACAGGGTCGCACTGAAGCTTTCTTT | TRBJ1-1 | - | TRBD1 | TRBV14
CASSGNGGGTEAFF | TGTGCCAGCAGTGGCAATGGAGGGGGCACTGAAGCTTTCTTT | TRBJ1-1 | - | - | TRBV2
CSAYTGTQYF | TGCAGTGCTTACACGGGGACCCAGTACTTC | TRBJ2-5 | - | - | TRBV20-1
CASSAPTGYGYTF | TGTGCCAGCAGCGCACCCACGGGCTATGGCTACACCTTC | TRBJ1-2 | once | - | TRBV13
CASSPGSGTRRNTIYF | TGCGCCAGCAGCCCCGGATCGGGTACTCGTAGAAACACCATATATTTT | TRBJ1-3 | - | - | TRBV4-1
CASSIILGNTEAFF | TGTGCCAGTAGTATAATCCTGGGGAACACTGAAGCTTTCTTT | TRBJ1-1 | - | - | TRBV19
CASSRSTGANEQFF | TGTGCCAGCAGTCGTTCTACAGGGGCGAATGAGCAGTTCTTC | TRBJ2-1 | - | TRBD1 | TRBV6-5
CASGRGASYEQYF | TGTGCCAGCGGCCGGGGGGCTTCCTACGAGCAGTACTTC | TRBJ2-7 | - | - | TRBV11-3
CASSLVDRYYGYTF | TGTGCCAGCAGTTTAGTGGACAGATACTATGGCTACACCTTC | TRBJ1-2 | - | - | TRBV28
CASSIRMAGNTIYF | TGTGCCAGTAGTATAAGGATGGCTGGAAACACCATATATTTT | TRBJ1-3 | - | - | TRBV19
CASSSPAAGDLEAFF | TGTGCCAGCAGCTCGCCCGCCGCGGGGGACCTTGAAGCTTTCTTT | TRBJ1-1 | - | - | TRBV13
CASSFIPNEKLFF | TGTGCCAGCAGCTTTATTCCTAATGAAAAACTGTTTTTT | TRBJ1-4 | - | - | TRBV5-5
CASSQDWGGSGNTIYF | TGCGCCAGCAGCCAAGATTGGGGGGGTTCTGGAAACACCATATATTTT | TRBJ1-3 | - | - | TRBV4-3
CASRTGTSLYLNEQFF | TGCGCCAGCAGAACCGGGACATCTCTATATCTCAATGAGCAGTTCTTC | TRBJ2-1 | - | - | TRBV5-1
CASSLDLTEAFF | TGTGCCAGCAGCTTAGATCTCACTGAAGCTTTCTTT | TRBJ1-1 | - | - | TRBV11-2
CASTSIGATNEKLFF | TGTGCCAGTACCAGTATTGGAGCAACTAATGAAAAACTGTTTTTT | TRBJ1-4 | - | - | TRBV19
CASSQDRDRGRAQHF | TGTGCCAGCAGCCAAGACCGGGACAGGGGGCGGGCCCAGCATTTT | TRBJ1-5 | - | TRBD1 | TRBV4-2
CASRANSGNTIYF | TGTGCCAGCAGGGCGAACTCTGGAAACACCATATATTTT | TRBJ1-3 | - | - | TRBV6-4
CASSPPGTGFRAEAFF | TGTGCCAGCAGCCCCCCAGGGACAGGCTTTCGGGCTGAAGCTTTCTTT | TRBJ1-1 | - | TRBD1 | TRBV9
CASSLDAGGARETQYF | TGCGCCAGCAGCTTGGACGCCGGGGGGGCGCGAGAGACCCAGTACTTC | TRBJ2-5 | - | TRBD2 | TRBV5-1
CASSSSGGAYNEQFF | TGTGCCAGCAGCTCTAGCGGGGGGGCTTACAATGAGCAGTTCTTC | TRBJ2-1 | - | TRBD2 | TRBV7-2
CASSSSGGISNEQYF | TGTGCCAGCAGCTCAAGCGGGGGGATCTCCAACGAGCAGTACTTC | TRBJ2-7 | - | TRBD2 | TRBV5-6
CASSQGGLFSGNTIYF | TGTGCCAGCAGCCAAGGCGGATTATTCTCTGGAAACACCATATATTTT | TRBJ1-3 | once | - | TRBV7-6
CASSTQGTGANVLTF | TGTGCCAGCAGCACACAGGGTACTGGGGCCAACGTCCTGACTTTC | TRBJ2-6 | - | - | TRBV5-8
CASRTGVAATTEAFF | TGTGCCAGCAGGACAGGGGTTGCCGCGACCACTGAAGCTTTCTTT | TRBJ1-1 | - | TRBD1 | TRBV28
CASSAVDNLDEQYF | TGTGCCAGCAGTGCGGTAGACAATCTCGACGAGCAGTACTTC | TRBJ2-7 | few | - | TRBV27
CASSPQGYEQYF | TGTGCCAGCAGTCCGCAGGGCTACGAGCAGTACTTC | TRBJ2-7 | - | - | TRBV27
CASSLVAGGEEQYF | TGTGCCAGCAGCTTGGTGGCAGGGGGAGAAGAGCAGTACTTC | TRBJ2-7 | - | TRBD1 | TRBV5-6
CASSTSNQPQHF | TGTGCCAGCAGCACTAGCAATCAGCCCCAGCATTTT | TRBJ1-5 | few | - | TRBV7-2
CASSVLGGGNTGELFF | TGTGCCAGCAGCGTCTTGGGGGGGGGTAACACCGGGGAGCTGTTTTTT | TRBJ2-2 | once | TRBD2 | TRBV9
CASSLLGSPLHF | TGTGCCAGCAGTTTATTGGGTTCACCCCTCCACTTT | TRBJ1-6 | - | - | TRBV28
CASSLWETYNEQFF | TGTGCCAGCAGTTTATGGGAGACCTACAATGAGCAGTTCTTC | TRBJ2-1 | - | - | TRBV27
CASSISRVATGELFF | TGTGCCAGTAGTATAAGCCGGGTGGCTACCGGGGAGCTGTTTTTT | TRBJ2-2 | - | - | TRBV19
CASSLVWGGNQPQHF | TGTGCCAGCAGCTTGGTATGGGGTGGCAATCAGCCCCAGCATTTT | TRBJ1-5 | - | - | TRBV5-8
CASSYPGPYSNQPQHF | TGTGCCAGCAGTTACCCCGGGCCTTATAGCAATCAGCCCCAGCATTTT | TRBJ1-5 | - | - | TRBV6-6
CASSPRQVNYGYTF | TGTGCCAGTAGTCCCCGACAAGTGAACTATGGCTACACCTTC | TRBJ1-2 | - | - | TRBV19
CASSPPTDTQYF | TGTGCCAGCTCACCTCCCACAGATACGCAGTATTTT | TRBJ2-3 | - | - | TRBV18
CASSSLNEQFF | TGTGCCAGCAGCTCTCTCAATGAGCAGTTCTTC | TRBJ2-1 | - | - | TRBV7-2
CASRDRGRVGNTEAFF | TGTGCCAGTCGGGACAGGGGGCGAGTAGGGAACACTGAAGCTTTCTTT | TRBJ1-1 | - | TRBD1 | TRBV19
CASKSGDQETQYF | TGTGCCAGCAAAAGTGGGGATCAAGAGACCCAGTACTTC | TRBJ2-5 | once | - | TRBV6-1
CASRRGTGRNEQYF | TGTGCCAGCAGGAGGGGGACAGGGAGGAACGAGCAGTACTTC | TRBJ2-7 | - | TRBD1 | TRBV6-1
CASSRQVNTEAFF | TGTGCCAGCAGCCGACAGGTTAACACTGAAGCTTTCTTT | TRBJ1-1 | - | - | TRBV27
CASRSGSAANYGYTF | TGTGCCAGCAGATCAGGGTCCGCCGCCAACTATGGCTACACCTTC | TRBJ1-2 | - | - | TRBV6-5
CASSLAGDGYTF | TGTGCCAGCAGCTTAGCAGGGGACGGCTACACCTTC | TRBJ1-2 | - | - | TRBV7-9
CASSLTAGLDTEAFF | TGTGCCAGCTCATTGACTGCAGGGTTGGACACTGAAGCTTTCTTT | TRBJ1-1 | once | - | TRBV18
CASSQDWPGSGNTIYF | TGCGCCAGCAGCCAAGATTGGCCAGGCTCTGGAAACACCATATATTTT | TRBJ1-3 | - | - | TRBV4-3
CASTPTGGIYEQYF | TGTGCCAGTACCCCGACAGGGGGCATCTACGAGCAGTACTTC | TRBJ2-7 | once | TRBD1 | TRBV19